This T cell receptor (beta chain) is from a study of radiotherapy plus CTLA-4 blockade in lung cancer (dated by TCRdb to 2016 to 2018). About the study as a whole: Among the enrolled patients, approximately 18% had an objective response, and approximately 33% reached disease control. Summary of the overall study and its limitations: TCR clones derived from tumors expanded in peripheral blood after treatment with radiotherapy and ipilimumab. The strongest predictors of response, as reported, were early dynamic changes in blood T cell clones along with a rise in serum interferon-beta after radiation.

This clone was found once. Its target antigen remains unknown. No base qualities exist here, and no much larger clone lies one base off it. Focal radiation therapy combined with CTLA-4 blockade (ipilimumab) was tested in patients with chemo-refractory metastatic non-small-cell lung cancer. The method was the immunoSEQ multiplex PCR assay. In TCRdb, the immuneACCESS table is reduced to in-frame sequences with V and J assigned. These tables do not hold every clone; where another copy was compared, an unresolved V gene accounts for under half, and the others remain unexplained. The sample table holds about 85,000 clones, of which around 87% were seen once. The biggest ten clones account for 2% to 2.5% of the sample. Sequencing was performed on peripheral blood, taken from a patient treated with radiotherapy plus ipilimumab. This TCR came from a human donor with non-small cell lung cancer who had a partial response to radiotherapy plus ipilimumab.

The CDR3 in this case is CASSLGGISTATNEKLFF. The DNA reads TGTGCCAGCAGTTTAGGCGGGATTTCGACAGCAACTAATGAAAAACTGTTTTTT. The V and J segments used are TRBV28 and TRBJ1-4, with a tentative D gene TRBD1 over 5 matching bases. From the germline V gene, CDR1 is MDHEN and CDR2 is SYDVKM. The CDR3 spans 18 residues, from the cysteine through the phenylalanine. The entry retains the CDR3 DNA only, 54 bases that are in frame from base 1. V drops 2 bases and J drops 0 bases, leaving 16 bases in between. Outside the CDR3, residues come from the reference TRBV28 and TRBJ1-4 proteins, so the full variable domain is: DVKVTQSSRYLVKRTGEKVFLECVQDMDHENMFWYRQDPGLGLRLIYFSYDVKMKEKGDIPEGYSVSREKKERFSLILESASTNQTSMYLCASSLGGISTATNEKLFFGSGTQLSVL.